This T cell receptor (beta chain) was identified in a study of cytomegalovirus exposure and HLA in healthy donors. Points from the study as a whole: Across donors, sequencing depth was assumed by presence/absence analyses to be roughly uniform. A prior analysis recorded that most TCR beta V segments were productive about 90% or about 30% of the time.

V trimming: 4 bases; J trimming: 4 bases; junction bases outside the gene matches: 21. The CDR3 has 20 amino acids. Germline V gene data show CDR1 as LGHNA and CDR2 as YSLEER. The PCR ran on 60 Vbeta and 13 Jbeta primers. Sequencing was performed with immunoSEQ multiplex PCR; in TCRdb, only in-frame clones are kept and a portion is missing. This sample has about 160,000 clones, with 60% to 80% found just once. With regard to this clone: What it binds is unknown.

The clonotype comes from a man aged 25 to 45 in good health and CMV-seropositive. V usage is TRBV4-3 and J usage is TRBJ2-3, with TRBD2 matching over 9 bases. Sequences were obtained from PBMCs. As DNA, the CDR3 is TGCGCCAGCAGCCTTTCCGCCGTCCTAAATAGCGGGGGATGGCCAGATACGCAGTATTTT. Amino acids: CASSLSAVLNSGGWPDTQYF.